This T cell receptor beta chain was profiled in a study of blood T cells in healthy people across ages. Study-wide results and caveats: Naive CD4+ cell counts and diversity both ran higher in long-lived than in aged donors.

Per the germline V gene, CDR1 is MDHEN and CDR2 is SYDVKM. The CDR3 is 17 amino acids. V shed 3 bases, J shed 2 bases, and the junction held 11 bases outside the gene matches. As regards this clonotype: Its antigen is as yet unknown.

Alongside a J-beta primer mix, a sample-barcoded 5' primer served in a second PCR lasting roughly 7 to 12 cycles. TCRdb itself ran the 5' RACE reads through MiXCR, one entry per CDR3 protein. The profile shows hundreds of thousands of distinct CDR3 sequences, roughly 50% of them singletons. The rearrangement joins TRBV28 to TRBJ2-3; 7 bases fit TRBD2. This TCR derives from a man aged 35 to 55 in good health. The source material was blood. CDR3 bases: TGTGCCAGCAGTTTCAGTTTGGTGGGGGGGAACACAGATACGCAGTATTTT. As protein: CASSFSLVGGNTDTQYF.